One and the same sample provided the 28 T cell receptor beta chains below, sequenced in a study of PD-1 blockade in classical Hodgkin lymphoma. Every patient relapsed after autologous stem cell transplantation, and brentuximab vedotin exposure varied. The table came from immunoSEQ multiplex PCR; TCRdb's copy has only in-frame clones and leaves some out. Here the sample spans tens of thousands of clones, roughly 80% being singletons. The sequenced sample was peripheral blood mononuclear cells (PBMCs), obtained at baseline. These receptors were collected from a human donor with classical Hodgkin lymphoma.

The chain couples TRBV5-1 to TRBJ1-4, with D possibly TRBD1 on 6 matching bases. Germline CDR1 is SGHRS and CDR2 is YFSETQ. With 2 bases removed from V and 8 bases from J, the gap between germline ends came to 13 bases. This CDR3 is 14 amino acids long. CDR3 sequence (DNA): TGCGCCAGCAGCTTAGGGCAGGGGAGGGAAAAACTGTTTTTT. This codes for CASSLGQGREKLFF.

The rearrangement links TRBV7-7 to TRBJ2-1; a weak D match, TRBD1 (5 bases). Trimming shortened V by 5 bases and J by 3 bases, and 14 bases separated the two germline ends. Germline CDR1 and CDR2: SSHAT and FNYEAQ (reference sequence). The CDR3 covers 15 residues. The CDR3 spells CASSAEGEGYNEQFF. In DNA, the CDR3 is TGTGCCAGCAGCGCCGAAGGGGAAGGCTACAATGAGCAGTTCTTC.

The CDR3 coding sequence is TGCGCCAGCAGCCAAGGGACGGACCCGGCCTACGAGCAGTACGTC. Its translation is CASSQGTDPAYEQYV. The genes are TRBV4-1 and TRBJ2-7, with D uncertain. This CDR3 contains 15 residues. CDR1 is MGHRA, CDR2 YSYEKL, per germline. V shed 1 base and J shed 2 bases, with 12 bases lying between them.

V is TRBV5-8 and J is TRBJ2-1; 9 bases are shared with TRBD1. Germline CDR1 reads SGHTS; CDR2 reads YDEGEE. V was clipped by 4 bases and J by 3 bases; unmatched bases: 5. The CDR3 spans 15 residues. The CDR3 DNA reads TGTGCCAGCAGCCCCGGGACAGGGCTCTACAATGAGCAGTTCTTC. Protein product: CASSPGTGLYNEQFF.

V is TRBV5-1 and J is TRBJ2-3, with D maybe TRBD2 (5 bases). V dropped 2 bases and J dropped 4 bases, with 17 bases sitting between them. The CDR3 length is 16 residues. CDR1 and CDR2 from the germline V gene are SGHRS and YFSETQ. Written as DNA, the CDR3 is TGCGCCAGCAGCTTAGGTAGAACCCTCGGGGCAGATACGCAGTATTTT. Its protein is CASSLGRTLGADTQYF.

The chain employs TRBV5-5 and TRBJ1-3; D is unclear. The germline V gene encodes CDR1 SGHKS and CDR2 YYEKEE (reference sequence). The CDR3 is made up of 17 amino acids. V was shortened by 5 bases and J by 0 bases, with 18 bases between the two germline ends. The CDR3: CASSPNASRISGNTIYF. As DNA, the CDR3 is TGTGCCAGCAGTCCAAATGCGTCACGGATCTCTGGAAACACCATATATTTT.

The J gene is TRBJ2-3, the V gene TRBV29-1, with D possibly matching TRBD1 (5 bases). The CDR3 loop spans 17 amino acids. V lost 2 bases and J lost 4, with 22 bases in between. Germline CDR1 is SQVTM and CDR2 is ANQGSEA. CDR3 in DNA: TGCAGCGTTGAAAGTGGGAAACAGGCGGTCTGGGCAGATACGCAGTATTTT. Translation: CSVESGKQAVWADTQYF.

The genes are TRBV7-9 and TRBJ1-5; 7 bases map to TRBD1. J gave up 1 base and V 5 bases, and 2 bases lay outside the gene matches. Germline loops: CDR1 SEHNR, CDR2 FQNEAQ (reference sequence). CDR3 size: 14 residues. For the CDR3, the DNA is TGTGCCAGCAGCCCAGGGGGAAGCAATCAGCCCCAGCATTTT. Translation: CASSPGGSNQPQHF.

The chain uses TRBV19 and TRBJ1-3; no clear D. V lost 7 bases, J lost 2 bases, and 9 bases lay in between. CDR1 and CDR2 from the germline V gene are LNHDA and SQIVND (reference sequence). This CDR3 has 13 amino acids. The CDR3 loop is CASKAGAGNTIYF. CDR3 coding DNA: TGTGCCAGTAAGGCCGGGGCTGGAAACACCATATATTTT.

This rearrangement joins TRBV2 to TRBJ2-1, with 13 bases identical to TRBD2. The CDR3 covers 18 residues. Germline V lookup: CDR1 SNHLY, CDR2 FYNNEI. Unmatched junction bases numbered 15, after V lost 8 bases and J lost 5 bases. In nucleotides, the CDR3 is TGTGCCAGCGGATCCCGGAGGGCGACTAGCGGGAGGAACAATGAGCAGTTCTTC. It translates to CASGSRRATSGRNNEQFF.

This chain joins TRBV6-1 and TRBJ2-3; no clear D gene. Germline values: CDR1 MNHNS, CDR2 SASEGT. The CDR3 loop spans 10 amino acids. V was trimmed by 6 bases and J by 6 bases, leaving 4 bases between them. As DNA, the CDR3 is TGTGCCAGCAGGGCGGATACGCAGTATTTT. This translates into CASRADTQYF.

V and J are TRBV7-6 and TRBJ1-4, with a possible D match to TRBD1 (6 bases). The V end lost 5 bases, the J end lost 2 bases, and 12 bases lay between the germline ends. The V gene's germline CDR1 is SGHVS and CDR2 FNYEAQ. This CDR3 contains 15 residues. The CDR3 spells CASSGTGLTNEKLFF. CDR3 nucleotides: TGTGCCAGCAGCGGTACAGGGTTGACTAATGAAAAACTGTTTTTT.

This clone was recorded a few times. This chain links TRBV2 with TRBJ1-2; a possible D gene is TRBD1 (5 bases). CDR1 is SNHLY and CDR2 is FYNNEI in the germline V gene. The CDR3 contains 14 residues. Trimming took off 4 bases at V and 2 bases at J, with 11 bases between the two ends. CDR3 in DNA: TGTGCCAGCAGTGGCAGGGCCCCAAACTATGGCTACACCTTC. Encoded protein: CASSGRAPNYGYTF.

This clone came up once. The chain combines TRBV9 with TRBJ2-2, with no clear D. Germline lookup yields CDR1 SGDLS and CDR2 YYNGEE. The ends were cut back, 3 bases at V and 2 bases at J, with 8 bases in the middle. This CDR3 spans 14 amino acids. CDR3 DNA sequence: TGTGCCAGCAGCGCTCACCTTAACACCGGGGAGCTGTTTTTT. Its protein is CASSAHLNTGELFF.

V is TRBV27 and J is TRBJ2-5, with D possibly TRBD1 on 6 matching bases. V lost 7 bases, J lost 5 bases, and 26 bases lay in between. Germline V gene lookup returns CDR1 MNHEY and CDR2 SMNVEV (reference sequence). This CDR3 has 17 amino acids. The CDR3 DNA reads TGTGCCAGCACCCTCAAGGAGCAAGCAGGGGAGTGGGAGACCCAGTACTTC. It translates to CASTLKEQAGEWETQYF.

The chain links TRBV7-2 to TRBJ1-2, with TRBD1 matching 10 bases. V shed 4 bases, J shed 8 bases, and the junction held 7 bases outside the gene matches. The CDR3 length is 14 residues. Germline assignment: CDR1 SGHTA and CDR2 FQGNSA. CDR3 protein: CASSSGQGSGGYTF. CDR3 DNA: TGTGCCAGCAGCTCGGGACAGGGGTCAGGCGGCTACACCTTC.

The rearrangement links TRBV4-2 to TRBJ1-6, with D unclear. Germline CDR1 reads LGHNA; CDR2 reads YNFKEQ. V gave up 0 bases and J gave up 6 bases, with 12 bases separating them. The CDR3 loop spans 16 amino acids. The CDR3 coding sequence is TGTGCCAGCAGCCAAGATACCCGAGGTGGTAATTCACCCCTCCACTTT. Translation: CASSQDTRGGNSPLHF.

J is TRBJ2-1 and V is TRBV18; TRBD2 matches 16 bases. The ends lost 6 bases at V and 13 bases at J; junction bases unmatched: 6. Per the germline V gene, CDR1 is KGHSH and CDR2 is LQKENI. The CDR3 is 14 amino acids. DNA for the CDR3: TGTGCCAGCTCCCTCGGGACTAGCGGGAGGGCCCAGTTCTTC. The encoded protein is CASSLGTSGRAQFF.

The CDR3 reads CASSLHRAVAKNIQYF. CDR3 coding DNA: TGTGCCAGCAGCCTACATAGGGCAGTAGCCAAAAACATTCAGTACTTC. V is TRBV7-2 and J is TRBJ2-4; no clear D gene. In germline, CDR1 is SGHTA, CDR2 FQGNSA. V was trimmed by 5 bases and J by 0 bases, leaving 14 bases between them. The CDR3 covers 16 residues.

The table lists this clone with a few counts. V is TRBV19 and J is TRBJ2-7, with TRBD1 matching 10 bases. The CDR3 loop spans 13 amino acids. V was pared by 5 bases and J by 6 bases, with 4 bases of the junction left unmatched. Germline CDR1 is LNHDA and CDR2 is SQIVND (reference sequence). The CDR3 is CASSLGQGLEQYF. CDR3 coding DNA: TGTGCCAGTAGTCTGGGACAGGGGCTCGAGCAGTACTTC.

The chain joins TRBV5-1 to TRBJ1-1; D unresolved. CDR1 SGHRS and CDR2 YFSETQ come from the germline V gene. The CDR3 runs 14 residues. Trimming left V 2 bases short and J 0 bases short, with 8 bases between. CDR3 residues: CASSLTAVNTEAFF. CDR3 bases: TGCGCCAGCAGCTTAACAGCTGTGAACACTGAAGCTTTCTTT.

This clone was detected only once. The chain recombines TRBV10-3 with TRBJ2-5; perhaps TRBD1 as D (7 bases). The CDR3 spans 17 residues. V lost 10 bases, J lost 0 bases, and 24 bases lay in between. CDR1 is ENHRY and CDR2 is SYGVKD in the germline V gene. CDR3 coding DNA: TGTGCCACACGGGGGACAGAGACCCTTTTGTACCAAGAGACCCAGTACTTC. Translation gives CATRGTETLLYQETQYF.

The CDR3 DNA sequence: TGTGCCAGCAGCTTAACTGGCCCCCGAGATACTTATGGCTACACCTTC. Protein: CASSLTGPRDTYGYTF. The V gene is TRBV7-3, the J gene TRBJ1-2; D unclear. V lost 0 bases, J lost 5 bases, and 16 bases lay in between. This CDR3 contains 16 residues. Germline CDR1 SGHTA, CDR2 FQGTGA.

This clone was picked up one time. The rearrangement joins TRBV6-6 to TRBJ2-5; weak D call: TRBD2 (6 bases). Trimming took 7 bases from V and 5 from J, leaving 14 bases between them. The CDR3 runs 13 residues. Germline loops: CDR1 MNHNY, CDR2 SVGAGI (reference sequence). DNA of the CDR3: TGTGCCAGCAACCCGGGAGCCGGGGAGACCCAGTACTTC. This sequence encodes CASNPGAGETQYF.

V usage is TRBV19 and J usage is TRBJ2-3; 8 bases align to TRBD1. Germline CDR1 is LNHDA and CDR2 is SQIVND (reference sequence). The length of the CDR3 is 15 residues. V lost 3 bases to trimming and J lost 8 bases; unmatched junction nucleotides: 10. CDR3 nucleotides: TGTGCCAGTAGTATCTCCGGGCAGGGGGCCACTACGCAGTATTTT. This codes for CASSISGQGATTQYF.

This rearrangement joins TRBV19 to TRBJ2-1; either TRBD1 or TRBD2 may fit D (5 bases each). CDR3 length equals 14 residues. V lost 6 bases and J 4 bases, leaving 13 bases between the germline ends. In germline, CDR1 is LNHDA, CDR2 SQIVND (reference sequence). Here the CDR3 reads CASSRDGAYNEQFF. The CDR3 DNA reads as TGTGCCAGTAGCCGGGACGGAGCATACAATGAGCAGTTCTTC.

The rearrangement uses TRBV6-5 and TRBJ2-7; 7 positions match TRBD1. The J segment lost 5 bases and the V segment lost 5 bases, leaving 9 bases of the junction unmatched. CDR1 and CDR2 from the germline V gene are MNHEY and SVGAGI. The CDR3 runs to 14 residues. The CDR3 bases are TGTGCCAGCAGTCTGGGGACAGAGGGGAACGAGCAGTACTTC. Protein product: CASSLGTEGNEQYF.

The rearrangement links TRBV10-3 to TRBJ2-2; 10 bases match TRBD2. The V gene's germline CDR1 is ENHRY and CDR2 SYGVKD. This CDR3 has 15 residues. J lost 4 bases, V lost 8 bases, and 7 bases had no gene match. The DNA for the CDR3 is TGTGCCATCGGGTCGAGCGGGAGGGCCACCGGGGAGCTGTTTTTT. Its translation is CAIGSSGRATGELFF.